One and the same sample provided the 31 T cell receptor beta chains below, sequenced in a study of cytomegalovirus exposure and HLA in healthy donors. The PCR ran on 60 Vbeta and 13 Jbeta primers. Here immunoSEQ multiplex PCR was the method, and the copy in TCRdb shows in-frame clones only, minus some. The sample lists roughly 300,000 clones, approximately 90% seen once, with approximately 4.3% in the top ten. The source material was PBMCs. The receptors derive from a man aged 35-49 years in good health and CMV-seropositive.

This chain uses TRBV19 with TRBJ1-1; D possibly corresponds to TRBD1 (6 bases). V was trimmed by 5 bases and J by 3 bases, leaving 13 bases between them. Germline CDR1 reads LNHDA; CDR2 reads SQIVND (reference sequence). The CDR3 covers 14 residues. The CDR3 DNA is TGTGCCAGTAGTGTACAGGGTTCCGACACTGAAGCTTTCTTT. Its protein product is CASSVQGSDTEAFF.

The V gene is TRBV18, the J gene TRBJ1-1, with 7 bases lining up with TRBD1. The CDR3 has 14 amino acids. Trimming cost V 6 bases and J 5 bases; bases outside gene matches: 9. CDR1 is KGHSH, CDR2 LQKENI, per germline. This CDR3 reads CASSWGQSGTEAFF. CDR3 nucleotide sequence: TGTGCCAGCTCCTGGGGACAGTCTGGGACTGAAGCTTTCTTT. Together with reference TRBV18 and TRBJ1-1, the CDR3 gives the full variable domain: NAGVMQNPRHLVRRRGQEARLRCSPMKGHSHVYWYRQLPEEGLKFMVYLQKENIIDESGMPKERFSAEFPKEGPSILRIQQVVRGDSAAYFCASSWGQSGTEAFFGQGTRLTVV.

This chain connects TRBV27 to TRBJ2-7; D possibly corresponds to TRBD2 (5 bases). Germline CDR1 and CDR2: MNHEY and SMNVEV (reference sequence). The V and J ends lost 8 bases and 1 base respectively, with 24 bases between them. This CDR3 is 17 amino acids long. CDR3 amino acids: CASPTGELSLPSYEQYF. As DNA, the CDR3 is TGTGCCAGCCCAACTGGGGAGCTGTCGCTACCTTCCTACGAGCAGTACTTC.

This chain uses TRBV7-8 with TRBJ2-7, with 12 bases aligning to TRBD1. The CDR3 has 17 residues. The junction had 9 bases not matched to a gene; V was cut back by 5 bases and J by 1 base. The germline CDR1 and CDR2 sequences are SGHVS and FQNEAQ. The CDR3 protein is CASSARPGQGASYEQYF. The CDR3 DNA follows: TGTGCCAGCAGCGCAAGACCGGGACAGGGGGCTTCCTACGAGCAGTACTTC.

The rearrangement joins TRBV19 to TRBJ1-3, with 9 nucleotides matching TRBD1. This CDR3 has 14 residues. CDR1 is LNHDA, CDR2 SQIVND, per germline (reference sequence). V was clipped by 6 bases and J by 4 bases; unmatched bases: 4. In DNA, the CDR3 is TGTGCCAGTAGGAGGGACAGGGAAGGAAACACCATATATTTT. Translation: CASRRDREGNTIYF.

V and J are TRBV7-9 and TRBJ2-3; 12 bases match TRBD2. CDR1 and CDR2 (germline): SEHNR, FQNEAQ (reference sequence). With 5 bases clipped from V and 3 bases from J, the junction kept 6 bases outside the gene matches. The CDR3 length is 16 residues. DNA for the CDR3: TGTGCCAGCAGCGAGAAGACTAGCGGGAGAACAGATACGCAGTATTTT. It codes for CASSEKTSGRTDTQYF. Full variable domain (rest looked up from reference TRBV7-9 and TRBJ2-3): DTGVSQNPRHKITKRGQNVTFRCDPISEHNRLYWYRQTLGQGPEFLTYFQNEAQLEKSRLLSDRFSAERPKGSFSTLEIQRTEQGDSAMYLCASSEKTSGRTDTQYFGPGTRLTVL.

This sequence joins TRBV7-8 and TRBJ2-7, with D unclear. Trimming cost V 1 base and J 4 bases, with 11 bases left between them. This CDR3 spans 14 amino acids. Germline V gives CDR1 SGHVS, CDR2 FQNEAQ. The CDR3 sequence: CASSLGFQIYEQYF. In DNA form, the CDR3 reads TGTGCCAGCAGCTTAGGGTTCCAGATTTACGAGCAGTACTTC.

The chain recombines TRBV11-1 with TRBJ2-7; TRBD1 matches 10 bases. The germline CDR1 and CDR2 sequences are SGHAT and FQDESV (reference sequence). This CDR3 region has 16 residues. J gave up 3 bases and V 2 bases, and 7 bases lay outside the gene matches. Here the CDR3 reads CASSLSRDRGGYEQYF. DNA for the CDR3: TGTGCCAGCAGCTTATCGAGGGACAGGGGAGGCTACGAGCAGTACTTC.

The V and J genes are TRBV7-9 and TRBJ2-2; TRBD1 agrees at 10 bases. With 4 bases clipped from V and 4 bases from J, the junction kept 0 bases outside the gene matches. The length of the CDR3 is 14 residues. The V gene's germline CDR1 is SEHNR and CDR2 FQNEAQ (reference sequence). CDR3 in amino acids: CASSWTGGTGELFF. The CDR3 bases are TGTGCCAGCAGCTGGACAGGGGGCACCGGGGAGCTGTTTTTT.

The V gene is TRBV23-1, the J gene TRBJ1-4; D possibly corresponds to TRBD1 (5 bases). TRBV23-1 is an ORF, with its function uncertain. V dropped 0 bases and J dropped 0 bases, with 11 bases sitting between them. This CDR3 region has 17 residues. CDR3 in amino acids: CASSQSGRGPTNEKLFF. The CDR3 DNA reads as TGCGCCAGCAGTCAATCGGGGCGGGGACCAACTAATGAAAAACTGTTTTTT.

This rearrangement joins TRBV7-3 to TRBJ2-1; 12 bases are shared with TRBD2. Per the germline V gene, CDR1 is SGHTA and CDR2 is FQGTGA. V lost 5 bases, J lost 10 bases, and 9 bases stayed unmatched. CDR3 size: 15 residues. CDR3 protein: CASSVRLAGVEEQFF. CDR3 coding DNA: TGTGCCAGCAGCGTTAGACTAGCGGGAGTTGAGGAGCAGTTCTTC.

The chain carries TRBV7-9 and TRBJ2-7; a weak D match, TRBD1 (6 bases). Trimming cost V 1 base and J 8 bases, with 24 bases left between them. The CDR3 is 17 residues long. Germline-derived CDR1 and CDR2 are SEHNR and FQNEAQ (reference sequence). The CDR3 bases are TGTGCCAGCAGCTTAGGAGGGATCAGGGGCCCTCTGAAACAGCAGTACTTC. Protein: CASSLGGIRGPLKQQYF.

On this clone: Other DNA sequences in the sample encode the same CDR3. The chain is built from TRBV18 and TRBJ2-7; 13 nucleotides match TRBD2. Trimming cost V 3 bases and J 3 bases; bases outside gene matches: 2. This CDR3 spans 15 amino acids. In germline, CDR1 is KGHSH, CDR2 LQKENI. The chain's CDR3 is CASSPRTSGSYEQYF. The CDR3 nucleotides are TGTGCCAGCTCACCTCGGACTAGCGGGAGCTACGAGCAGTACTTC.

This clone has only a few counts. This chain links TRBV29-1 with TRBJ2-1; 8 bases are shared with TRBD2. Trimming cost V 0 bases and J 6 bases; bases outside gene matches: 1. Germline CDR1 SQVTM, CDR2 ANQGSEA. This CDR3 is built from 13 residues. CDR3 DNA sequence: TGCAGCGTTGAAGATGGGACTAGCAATGAGCAGTTCTTC. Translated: CSVEDGTSNEQFF.

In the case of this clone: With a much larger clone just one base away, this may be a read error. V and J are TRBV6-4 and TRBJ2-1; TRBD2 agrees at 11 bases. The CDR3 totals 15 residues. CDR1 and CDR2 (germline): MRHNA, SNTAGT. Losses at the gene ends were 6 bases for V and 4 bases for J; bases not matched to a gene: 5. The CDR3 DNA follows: TGTGCCAGCAGCCGCGGGACTAGCGGATACAATGAGCAGTTCTTC. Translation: CASSRGTSGYNEQFF.

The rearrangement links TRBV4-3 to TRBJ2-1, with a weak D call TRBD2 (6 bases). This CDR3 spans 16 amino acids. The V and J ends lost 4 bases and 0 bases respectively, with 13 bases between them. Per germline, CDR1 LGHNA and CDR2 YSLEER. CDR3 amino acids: CASSPRGTGSYNEQFF. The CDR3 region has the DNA TGCGCCAGCAGCCCTCGCGGGACGGGCTCCTACAATGAGCAGTTCTTC.

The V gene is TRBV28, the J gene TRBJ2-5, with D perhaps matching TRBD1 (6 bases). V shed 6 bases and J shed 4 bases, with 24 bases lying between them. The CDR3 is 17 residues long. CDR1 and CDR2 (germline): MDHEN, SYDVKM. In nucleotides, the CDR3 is TGTGCCAGCAGCCTTACAGGGCCGGGGTACAATGGAGAGACCCAGTACTTC. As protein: CASSLTGPGYNGETQYF.

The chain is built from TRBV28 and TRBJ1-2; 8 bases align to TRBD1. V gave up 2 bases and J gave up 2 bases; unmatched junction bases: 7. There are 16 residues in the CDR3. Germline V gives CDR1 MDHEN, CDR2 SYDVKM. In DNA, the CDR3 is TGTGCCAGCAGTTTAATCGGAACAGGGGGGAACTATGGCTACACCTTC. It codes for CASSLIGTGGNYGYTF.

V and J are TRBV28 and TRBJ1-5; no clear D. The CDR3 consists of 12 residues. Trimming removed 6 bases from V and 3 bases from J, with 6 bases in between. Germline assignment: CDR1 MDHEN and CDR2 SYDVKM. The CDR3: CASRTPNQPQHF. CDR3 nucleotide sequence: TGTGCCAGCAGGACTCCCAATCAGCCCCAGCATTTT.

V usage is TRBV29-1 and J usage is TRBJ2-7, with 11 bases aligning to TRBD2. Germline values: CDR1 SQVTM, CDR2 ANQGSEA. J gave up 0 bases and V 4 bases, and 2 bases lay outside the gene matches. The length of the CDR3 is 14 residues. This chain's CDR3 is CSVALAGGSYEQYF. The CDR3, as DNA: TGCAGCGTTGCTCTAGCGGGAGGCTCCTACGAGCAGTACTTC.

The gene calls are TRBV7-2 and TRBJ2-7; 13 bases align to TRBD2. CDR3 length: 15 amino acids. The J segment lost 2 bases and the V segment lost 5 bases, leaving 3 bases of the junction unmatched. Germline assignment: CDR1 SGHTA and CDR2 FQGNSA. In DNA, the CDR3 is TGTGCCAGCAGCCAACTAGCGGGGGGGACCTACGAGCAGTACTTC. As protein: CASSQLAGGTYEQYF.

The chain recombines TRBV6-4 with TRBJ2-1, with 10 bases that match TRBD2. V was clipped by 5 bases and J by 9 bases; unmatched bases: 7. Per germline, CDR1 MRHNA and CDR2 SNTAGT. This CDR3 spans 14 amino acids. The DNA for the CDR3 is TGTGCCAGCAGTAGGCTAGCGGGAGATCGTGAGCAGTTCTTC. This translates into CASSRLAGDREQFF.

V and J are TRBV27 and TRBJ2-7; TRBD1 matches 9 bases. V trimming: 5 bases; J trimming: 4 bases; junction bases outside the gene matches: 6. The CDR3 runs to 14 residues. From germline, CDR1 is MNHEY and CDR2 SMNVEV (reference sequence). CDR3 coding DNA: TGTGCCAGCAGTCTCCGGGACAGGGCATACGAGCAGTACTTC. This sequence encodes CASSLRDRAYEQYF.

In DNA form, the CDR3 reads TGTGCCAGCAGCTTAGGCACTAGCGGGAGGGCAGATACGCAGTATTTT. Residues: CASSLGTSGRADTQYF. The chain combines TRBV13 with TRBJ2-3, with TRBD2 identical over 13 bases. The germline V gene encodes CDR1 PRHDT and CDR2 FYEKMQ (reference sequence). The CDR3 spans 16 residues. V shed 0 bases and J 4 bases; nucleotides not matched to a gene: 1.

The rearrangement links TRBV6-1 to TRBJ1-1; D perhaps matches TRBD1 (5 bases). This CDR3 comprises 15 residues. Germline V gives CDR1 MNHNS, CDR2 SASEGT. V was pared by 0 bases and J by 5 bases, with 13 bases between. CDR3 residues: CASSEAPAGWTEAFF. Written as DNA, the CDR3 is TGTGCCAGCAGTGAAGCGCCCGCAGGGTGGACTGAAGCTTTCTTT.

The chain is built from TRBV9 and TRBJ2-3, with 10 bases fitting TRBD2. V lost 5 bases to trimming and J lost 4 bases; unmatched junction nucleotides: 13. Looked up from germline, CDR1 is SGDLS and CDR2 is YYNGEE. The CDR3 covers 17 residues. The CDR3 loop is CASSYSPQREGPDTQYF. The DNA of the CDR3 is TGTGCCAGCAGTTATAGTCCCCAGCGGGAGGGCCCAGATACGCAGTATTTT.

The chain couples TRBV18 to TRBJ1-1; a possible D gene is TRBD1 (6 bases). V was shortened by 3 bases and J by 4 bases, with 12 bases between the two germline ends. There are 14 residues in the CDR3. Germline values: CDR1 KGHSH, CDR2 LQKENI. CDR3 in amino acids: CASSPHTTGTEAFF. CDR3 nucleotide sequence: TGTGCCAGCTCACCTCATACGACAGGCACTGAAGCTTTCTTT.

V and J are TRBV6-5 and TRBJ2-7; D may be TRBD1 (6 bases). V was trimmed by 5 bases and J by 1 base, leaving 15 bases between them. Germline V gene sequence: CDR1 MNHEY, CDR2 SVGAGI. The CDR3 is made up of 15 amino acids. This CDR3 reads CASSKPGHGSYEQYF. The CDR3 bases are TGTGCCAGCAGTAAGCCGGGACACGGATCCTACGAGCAGTACTTC.

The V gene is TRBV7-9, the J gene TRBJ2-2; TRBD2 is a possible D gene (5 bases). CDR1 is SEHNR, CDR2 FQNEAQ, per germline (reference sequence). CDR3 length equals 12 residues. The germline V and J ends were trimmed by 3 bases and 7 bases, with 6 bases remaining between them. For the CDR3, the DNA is TGTGCCAGCAGCTTCGGGGACGGGGAGCTGTTTTTT. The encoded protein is CASSFGDGELFF.

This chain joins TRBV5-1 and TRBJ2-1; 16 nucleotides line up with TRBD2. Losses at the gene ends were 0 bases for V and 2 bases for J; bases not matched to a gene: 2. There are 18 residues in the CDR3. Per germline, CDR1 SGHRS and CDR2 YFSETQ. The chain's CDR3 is CASSLGGTSGRAYNEQFF. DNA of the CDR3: TGCGCCAGCAGCTTGGGGGGGACTAGCGGGAGGGCCTACAATGAGCAGTTCTTC.

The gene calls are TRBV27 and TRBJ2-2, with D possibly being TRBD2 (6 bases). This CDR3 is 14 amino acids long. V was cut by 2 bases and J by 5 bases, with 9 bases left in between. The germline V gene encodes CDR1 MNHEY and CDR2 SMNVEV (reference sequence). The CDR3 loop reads CASSLAGRTGELFF. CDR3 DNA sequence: TGTGCCAGCAGTTTAGCGGGAAGAACCGGGGAGCTGTTTTTT.